These T cell receptor beta chains were read from a single sample in a study of T cell repertoires in cytomegalovirus infection. Their specific antigens are unknown. A single record per CDR3 protein comes from TCRdb applying MiXCR to the reads. This table has about 900,000 distinct CDR3 sequences, 31% appearing once. The sequencing used cultured CD8+ T cells from PBMCs, collected from culture after CMV antigen stimulation. Receptors were obtained from a human donor in good health (CMV status not recorded). Some clones in this sample may be carry-over from other donors' samples. Each CDR3 is given with its conserved first and last residue. D genes are given only for firm matches. Clone sizes are given selectively: once, few, many, or a class where the clone is expanded.

V gene	J gene	clone size	D gene	CDR3 protein	CDR3 DNA
TRBV19	TRBJ1-5	.	.	CASRATGYSNQPQHF	TGTGCCAGTAGGGCGACAGGTTATAGCAATCAGCCCCAGCATTTT
TRBV4-2	TRBJ2-7	.	.	CASSLSVGLREQYF	TGTGCCAGCAGCCTTAGCGTAGGGCTTCGCGAGCAGTACTTC
TRBV20-1	TRBJ1-2	.	TRBD1	CSALPTGFPIYGYTF	TGCAGTGCTCTCCCGACAGGGTTCCCGATCTATGGCTACACCTTC
TRBV11-3	TRBJ2-2	.	.	CASDADGPSNTGELFF	TGTGCCAGCGACGCAGACGGGCCATCGAACACCGGGGAGCTGTTTTTT
TRBV29-1	TRBJ1-2	.	.	CSGTMGDYGYTF	TGCAGCGGTACCATGGGGGACTATGGCTACACCTTC
TRBV6-2/TRBV6-3	TRBJ2-5	.	TRBD1	CASSIWTGRNQETQYF	TGTGCCAGCAGTATCTGGACAGGGCGGAACCAAGAGACCCAGTACTTC
TRBV10-3	TRBJ2-7	few	TRBD2	CAISRTSGNEQYF	TGTGCCATCAGTCGGACTAGCGGGAACGAGCAGTACTTC
TRBV27	TRBJ2-5	.	.	CASSFGVSWETQYF	TGTGCCAGCAGTTTTGGGGTTTCGTGGGAGACCCAGTACTTC
TRBV27	TRBJ2-7	.	.	CASSPVTGEQYF	TGTGCCAGCAGCCCAGTGACAGGCGAGCAGTACTTC
TRBV12-3/TRBV12-4	TRBJ2-1	few	.	CASSPTEQGGEQFF	TGTGCCAGCAGTCCGACCGAACAGGGTGGGGAGCAGTTCTTC
TRBV7-2	TRBJ2-1	.	.	CASSDRDLGFEQFF	TGTGCCAGCAGCGACCGGGACTTGGGTTTTGAGCAGTTCTTC
TRBV28	TRBJ2-1	few	.	CASSYRSHNEQFF	TGTGCCAGCAGTTACCGATCCCACAATGAGCAGTTCTTC
TRBV4-1	TRBJ2-1	.	.	CASSQEAGTSSYNEQFF	TGCGCCAGCAGCCAAGAGGCGGGCACCAGCTCCTACAATGAGCAGTTCTTC
TRBV15	TRBJ2-2	.	.	CATSGWSPGTGELFF	TGTGCCACCAGCGGGTGGTCCCCGGGGACCGGGGAGCTGTTTTTT
TRBV7-9	TRBJ1-2	many	.	CASSPMMAGYTF	TGTGCCAGCAGCCCGATGATGGCGGGCTACACCTTC
TRBV28	TRBJ2-1	.	.	CASSLLEVNNEQFF	TGTGCCAGCAGTTTGCTAGAGGTAAACAATGAGCAGTTCTTC
TRBV6-2/TRBV6-3	TRBJ2-5	.	TRBD1	CASRGSGQGAILQETQYF	TGTGCCAGCAGGGGCTCGGGACAGGGGGCTATCCTGCAAGAGACCCAGTACTTC
TRBV11-2	TRBJ2-2	few	.	CASSSGHYTGELFF	TGTGCCAGCAGCTCGGGACACTACACCGGGGAGCTGTTTTTT
TRBV7-9	TRBJ1-4	.	.	CASSLWGTGNEKLFF	TGTGCCAGCAGCTTATGGGGGACGGGTAATGAAAAACTGTTTTTT
TRBV19	TRBJ2-7	.	TRBD1	CASSETGTYEQYF	TGTGCCAGTAGCGAGACAGGGACCTACGAGCAGTACTTC
TRBV12-3/TRBV12-4	TRBJ2-2	.	.	CASSSYRHGGELFF	TGTGCCAGCAGTTCGTACCGTCATGGCGGGGAGCTGTTTTTT
TRBV6-1	TRBJ1-5	few	.	CASSEASFGAPNQPQHF	TGTGCCAGCAGTGAAGCTTCCTTTGGGGCCCCCAATCAGCCCCAGCATTTT
TRBV6-2/TRBV6-3	TRBJ2-7	.	.	CASSPILGLSSYEQYF	TGTGCCAGCAGTCCTATCCTGGGCCTGAGCTCCTACGAGCAGTACTTC
TRBV5-3	TRBJ2-2	.	.	CASSPFGGDSWNTGELFF	TGTGCCAGCAGCCCCTTCGGAGGAGACAGTTGGAACACCGGGGAGCTGTTTTTT
TRBV12-3/TRBV12-4	TRBJ1-5	few	.	CASSPPPGRRRSNQPQHF	TGTGCCAGCAGCCCTCCCCCCGGGCGGCGACGAAGCAATCAGCCCCAGCATTTT
TRBV7-3	TRBJ2-1	few	.	CASSLDLSYNEQFF	TGTGCCAGCAGTCTGGACCTCTCCTACAATGAGCAGTTCTTC
TRBV7-9	TRBJ2-5	few	.	CASSSDTDQETQYF	TGTGCCAGCAGCTCGGACACCGACCAAGAGACCCAGTACTTC
TRBV7-6	TRBJ2-1	.	TRBD2	CASSLAGLAGTHGEQFF	TGTGCCAGCAGCTTAGCAGGACTAGCGGGTACTCATGGAGAGCAGTTCTTC
TRBV6-1	TRBJ2-4	.	.	CASSEIAQRSKNIQYF	TGTGCCAGCAGTGAAATCGCACAGAGGAGCAAAAACATTCAGTACTTC
TRBV7-7	TRBJ2-7	.	.	CASSLGPGSTYEQYF	TGTGCTAGCAGCTTAGGCCCAGGATCGACCTACGAGCAGTACTTC
TRBV27	TRBJ2-1	.	.	CASSFSQYNEQFF	TGTGCCAGCAGTTTCTCTCAGTACAATGAGCAGTTCTTC
TRBV7-9	TRBJ1-2	few	.	CASRLGSQGHTF	TGTGCCAGCAGGCTAGGGTCACAGGGCCACACCTTC
TRBV4-1	TRBJ1-5	.	.	CASSHPGGQQPQHF	TGCGCCAGCAGCCACCCCGGGGGGCAGCAGCCCCAGCATTTT
TRBV6-1	TRBJ1-1	.	TRBD1	CASGRGRHMNTEAFF	TGTGCCAGTGGTAGGGGGCGGCACATGAACACTGAAGCTTTCTTT
TRBV19	TRBJ2-7	.	TRBD2	CASSIGLAESYEQYF	TGTGCCAGTAGTATCGGGCTAGCGGAGTCCTACGAGCAGTACTTC
TRBV9	TRBJ1-1	.	TRBD1	CTGELNTEAFF	TGTACAGGGGAGTTGAACACTGAAGCTTTCTTT